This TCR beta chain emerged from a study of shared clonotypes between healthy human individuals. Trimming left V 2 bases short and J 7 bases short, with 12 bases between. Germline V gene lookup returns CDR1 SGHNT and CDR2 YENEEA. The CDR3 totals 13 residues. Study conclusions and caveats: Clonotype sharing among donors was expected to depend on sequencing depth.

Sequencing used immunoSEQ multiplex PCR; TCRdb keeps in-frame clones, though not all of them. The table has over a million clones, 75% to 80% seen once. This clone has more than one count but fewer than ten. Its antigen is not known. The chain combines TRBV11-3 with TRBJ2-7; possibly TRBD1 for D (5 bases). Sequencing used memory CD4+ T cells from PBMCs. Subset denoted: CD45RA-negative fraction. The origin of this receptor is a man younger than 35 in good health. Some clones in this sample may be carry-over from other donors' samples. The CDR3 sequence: CASSLQGLREQYF. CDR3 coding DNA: TGTGCCAGCAGCTTACAGGGCCTTAGAGAGCAGTACTTC.